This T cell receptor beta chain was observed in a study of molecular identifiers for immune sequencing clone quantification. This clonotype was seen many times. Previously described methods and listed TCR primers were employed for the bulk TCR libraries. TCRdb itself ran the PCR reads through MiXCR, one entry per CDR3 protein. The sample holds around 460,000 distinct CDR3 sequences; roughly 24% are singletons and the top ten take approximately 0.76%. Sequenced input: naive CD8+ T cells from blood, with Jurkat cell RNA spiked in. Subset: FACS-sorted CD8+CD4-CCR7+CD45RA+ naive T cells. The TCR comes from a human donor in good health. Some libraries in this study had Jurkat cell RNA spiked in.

CDR3 loop: CASSWTPGHEQYF. The CDR3 DNA is TGTGCCAGCAGTTGGACACCCGGCCACGAGCAGTACTTC. This chain uses TRBV27 with TRBJ2-7; TRBD1 might be the D (5 bases). The CDR3 sequence is 13 residues long. Trimming took off 4 bases at V and 5 bases at J, with 12 bases between the two ends. The germline gives CDR1 MNHEY, CDR2 SMNVEV (reference sequence).